This T cell receptor (beta chain) is from a study of blood T cells in healthy people across ages. This CDR3 spans 12 amino acids. Germline values: CDR1 MNHNY, CDR2 SVGAGI (reference sequence). Trimming removed 6 bases from V and 8 bases from J, with 13 bases in between. Primed by a sample-barcoded 5' primer and a J-beta primer mix, a second PCR proceeded for about 7 to 11 cycles. One entry per CDR3 protein results from TCRdb running MiXCR on the 5' RACE reads. The sample comprises 1.5 million to 2 million distinct CDR3 sequences, about 49% of which are singletons, and approximately 2.1% rests with the top ten.

The rearrangement links TRBV6-6 to TRBJ1-1; no reliable D call. Material for sequencing was blood. This TCR was recovered from a woman aged 40 to 50 in good health. CDR3 residues: CASSRRREEAFF. As DNA, the CDR3 is TGTGCCAGCAGCCGGCGACGCGAAGAAGCTTTCTTT.